The 10 T cell receptor beta chains below all came from one sample that was sequenced in a study of cytomegalovirus exposure and HLA in healthy donors (dated by TCRdb to 2015 to 2018). The method was the immunoSEQ multiplex PCR assay. For the multiplex PCR, a mixture combining 60 forward primers for TCR Vbeta segments and 13 reverse primers for TCR Jbeta segments was used. The clones in this table, taken by TCRdb from immuneACCESS, are in-frame only. Not every clone is retained; where verified, under half of the shortfall comes from an unresolved V gene, and the cause of the rest is unknown. The sample has 100,000 to 150,000 clones on record, around 80% of them singletons. Around 1.8% of the sample is in the top ten clones. Sequenced sample: PBMCs. Receptor source: a woman in her fifties or sixties in good health and CMV-seronegative.

The chain uses TRBV10-1 and TRBJ1-2; 12 bases are a match to TRBD1. Trimming removed 3 bases from V and 4 bases from J; junction bases left unmatched: 15. The CDR3 contains 19 residues. Germline CDR1 is WNHNN and CDR2 is SYGVQD (reference sequence). The CDR3 region is CASSDVYGTGGRTSYGYTF. The CDR3 coding sequence is TGCGCCAGCAGTGATGTTTACGGGACAGGGGGCCGTACTAGCTATGGCTACACCTTC.

This clone was counted only a few times. The V call is TRBV5-6, the J call TRBJ1-1, with D possibly being TRBD1 (6 bases). Germline V gene data show CDR1 as SGHDT and CDR2 as YYEEEE. V gave up 4 bases and J gave up 0 bases, with 19 bases separating them. This CDR3 is built from 17 residues. This CDR3 reads CASSRRNLQGVNTEAFF. The CDR3 DNA follows: TGTGCCAGCAGCCGGCGAAACCTACAGGGAGTGAACACTGAAGCTTTCTTT.

The rearrangement links TRBV6-1 to TRBJ2-1; TRBD1 is a possible D gene (5 bases). V was shortened by 1 base and J by 15 bases, with 10 bases between the two germline ends. The CDR3 consists of 11 residues. From germline, CDR1 is MNHNS and CDR2 SASEGT. CDR3 in DNA: TGTGCCAGCAGTGAAGGGAAAAGGGGGTTCTTC. Protein product: CASSEGKRGFF.

The genes are TRBV28 and TRBJ2-7; D is perhaps TRBD1 (6 bases). This CDR3 comprises 14 residues. V shed 4 bases and J shed 7 bases, with 17 bases lying between them. Germline loops: CDR1 MDHEN, CDR2 SYDVKM. The CDR3 DNA is TGTGCCAGCAGTTCGCCCAACAGGGTAGGGGAGCAGTACTTC. Amino acids: CASSSPNRVGEQYF.

The chain uses TRBV7-2 and TRBJ2-1, with 14 positions matching TRBD2. Germline CDR1 reads SGHTA; CDR2 reads FQGNSA. J gave up 12 bases and V 1 base, and 8 bases lay outside the gene matches. The CDR3 spans 16 residues. The CDR3 DNA follows: TGTGCCAGCAGCTTAGGGGGGACTAGCGGGAGAGGCAGGCAGTTCTTC. Protein product: CASSLGGTSGRGRQFF.

The chain couples TRBV5-1 to TRBJ2-7; possible D gene TRBD2, 5 bases. V lost 4 bases and J lost 5, with 7 bases in between. CDR1 is SGHRS and CDR2 is YFSETQ in the germline V gene. CDR3 length: 11 amino acids. The CDR3, as DNA: TGCGCCAGCAGCCAACTAGACGAGCAGTACTTC. Amino acid sequence: CASSQLDEQYF.

This chain uses TRBV6-5 with TRBJ2-7, with D possibly being TRBD2 (5 bases). Germline-derived CDR1 and CDR2 are MNHEY and SVGAGI. The CDR3 spans 12 residues. Trimming cost V 3 bases and J 6 bases, with 9 bases left between them. The CDR3 here is CASSYPGSEQYF. The DNA for the CDR3 is TGTGCCAGCAGTTATCCGGGAAGCGAGCAGTACTTC.

J is TRBJ1-2 and V is TRBV9, with D perhaps TRBD1 (6 bases). The CDR3 consists of 15 residues. Trimming shortened V by 2 bases and J by 4 bases, and 15 bases separated the two germline ends. Per the germline V gene, CDR1 is SGDLS and CDR2 is YYNGEE. The CDR3 region has the DNA TGTGCCAGCAGCGTTAACAGGGTTGAACCCTATGGCTACACCTTC. It specifies CASSVNRVEPYGYTF.

The chain combines TRBV18 with TRBJ2-7, with 9 nucleotides matching TRBD2. This CDR3 spans 14 amino acids. V lost 6 bases and J lost 4; bases outside the gene matches: 7. Germline V gene sequence: CDR1 KGHSH, CDR2 LQKENI. CDR3 protein: CASSPAGGPYEQYF. The CDR3, as DNA: TGTGCCAGCTCCCCCGCGGGAGGGCCTTACGAGCAGTACTTC.

The chain links TRBV9 to TRBJ1-2; 9 nucleotides agree with TRBD1. Germline V gives CDR1 SGDLS, CDR2 YYNGEE. V shed 4 bases, J shed 6 bases, and the junction held 10 bases outside the gene matches. The CDR3 is made up of 15 amino acids. DNA for the CDR3: TGTGCCAGCAGCTTAGGGACAGGGCCGAGCCATGGCTACACCTTC. Its translation: CASSLGTGPSHGYTF.